Listed here are 29 T cell receptor beta chains from one sample, sequenced in a study of CD8 T cells in Susac syndrome. Reverse transcription of about 0.45 to 1 ug RNA used random hexamers. TCRdb used MiXCR to reprocess the immunoSEQ multiplex PCR reads, holding one entry per CDR3 protein. Counted here are about 76,000 distinct CDR3 sequences, 75% to 95% occurring once; the ten biggest clones make up about 0.47%. Specimen: CD8+ T cells from PBMCs. These receptors came from a human donor with multiple sclerosis.

J is TRBJ2-7 and V is TRBV20-1; TRBD2 matches at 7 bases. This CDR3 spans 16 amino acids. Trimming at V came to 2 bases and at J to 3 bases, leaving 13 bases not matched to a gene. CDR1 DFQATT and CDR2 SNEGSKA come from the germline V gene (reference sequence). The CDR3 here is CSARYVSAGEHYEQYF. CDR3 bases: TGCAGTGCTAGATACGTGAGTGCGGGAGAGCACTACGAGCAGTACTTC.

The J gene is TRBJ2-5, the V gene TRBV27; the match to TRBD2 covers 9 bases. CDR1 and CDR2 from the germline V gene are MNHEY and SMNVEV (reference sequence). This CDR3 spans 15 amino acids. Losses at the gene ends were 5 bases for V and 5 bases for J; bases not matched to a gene: 9. The CDR3 nucleotides read TGTGCCAGCAGTGCGAATCTAGCGGGATATGAGACCCAGTACTTC. Protein sequence: CASSANLAGYETQYF.

The gene calls are TRBV7-9 and TRBJ2-1; 11 bases match TRBD2. This CDR3 region has 17 residues. The germline V gene encodes CDR1 SEHNR and CDR2 FQNEAQ (reference sequence). Losses at the gene ends were 5 bases for V and 4 bases for J; bases not matched to a gene: 10. The CDR3, as DNA: TGTGCCAGCAGCCCCGCCCTTAGCGGGGGGGGATACAATGAGCAGTTCTTC. It encodes CASSPALSGGGYNEQFF.

This chain links TRBV12-3 or TRBV12-4 with TRBJ1-1, with TRBD1 matching 8 bases. This CDR3 has 15 residues. With V trimmed by 5 bases and J by 5 bases, 10 bases remained unmatched. The CDR3 loop reads CASSPRTGRATEAFF. The CDR3 DNA follows: TGTGCCAGCAGTCCCCGGACAGGGAGAGCGACTGAAGCTTTCTTT.

The gene calls are TRBV5-1 and TRBJ2-4; no clear D. The CDR3 sequence is 13 residues long. Germline CDR1 is SGHRS and CDR2 is YFSETQ. With 0 bases removed from V and 7 bases from J, the gap between germline ends came to 8 bases. CDR3 amino acids: CASSLAVGNIQYF. In nucleotides, the CDR3 is TGCGCCAGCAGCTTGGCCGTCGGGAACATTCAGTACTTC.

This clonotype was counted a single time. The rearrangement joins TRBV4-3 to TRBJ2-5, with D perhaps matching TRBD1 or TRBD2 (6 bases each). Germline CDR1 and CDR2: LGHNA and YSLEER. The CDR3 spans 15 residues. Trimming removed 5 bases from V and 3 bases from J, with 16 bases in between. The CDR3 sequence: CASSKGRGREETQYF. CDR3 in DNA: TGCGCCAGCAGCAAAGGTCGGGGGCGCGAAGAGACCCAGTACTTC.

V and J are TRBV2 and TRBJ2-2; a possible D gene is TRBD2 (5 bases). The V and J ends lost 3 bases and 6 bases respectively, with 14 bases between them. The CDR3 extends over 15 amino acids. Germline-derived CDR1 and CDR2 are SNHLY and FYNNEI. The CDR3 DNA is TGTGCCAGCAGTGACGCATCGGTAGCGCCCGGGGAGCTGTTTTTT. Its protein is CASSDASVAPGELFF.

Here the CDR3 DNA reads TGTGCCAGCAGCCCGATCGAGGTGGGCGCGGGAGCTAACAATGAGCAGTTCTTC. Its translation: CASSPIEVGAGANNEQFF. This rearrangement joins TRBV7-3 to TRBJ2-1, with 7 positions matching TRBD2. The V segment lost 5 bases and the J segment 5 bases; nucleotides outside the gene matches: 18. The CDR3 contains 18 residues. Germline V gene lookup returns CDR1 SGHTA and CDR2 FQGTGA.

The chain employs TRBV27 and TRBJ2-2, with D uncertain. There are 12 residues in the CDR3. Looked up from germline, CDR1 is MNHEY and CDR2 is SMNVEV (reference sequence). Between the trimmed V and J ends, which lost 6 bases and 8 bases, there was a span of 10 bases. This chain's CDR3 is CASSDRLGELFF. The CDR3, as DNA: TGTGCCAGCAGCGACCGTCTAGGGGAGCTGTTTTTT.

CDR3 region: CASSLRDTAFF. The DNA of the CDR3 is TGTGCCAGCAGTTTGAGGGACACAGCTTTCTTT. The V gene is TRBV12-3 or TRBV12-4, the J gene TRBJ1-1, with a tentative D call TRBD1 (6 bases). The CDR3 consists of 11 residues. V dropped 3 bases and J dropped 10 bases, with 9 bases sitting between them.

The chain combines TRBV20-1 with TRBJ2-5, with 8 bases identical to TRBD1. V was pared by 5 bases and J by 5 bases, with 7 bases of the junction left unmatched. The germline CDR1 and CDR2 sequences are DFQATT and SNEGSKA (reference sequence). This CDR3 is 13 amino acids long. Here the CDR3 DNA reads TGCAGTGCTCCCCAGGGGGCGAGGGAGACCCAGTACTTC. Its protein product is CSAPQGARETQYF.

V gene TRBV12-3 or TRBV12-4 combines with J gene TRBJ2-3, with 8 bases aligning to TRBD2. The V segment lost 7 bases and the J segment 2 bases; nucleotides outside the gene matches: 8. CDR3 length equals 15 residues. The chain's CDR3 is CASTAGLGLTDTQYF. The DNA for the CDR3 is TGTGCCAGCACCGCGGGACTAGGCCTCACAGATACGCAGTATTTT.

V gene TRBV9 combines with J gene TRBJ1-1, with D perhaps matching TRBD1 (6 bases). The length of the CDR3 is 15 residues. CDR1 SGDLS and CDR2 YYNGEE come from the germline V gene. Trimming took 4 bases from V and 3 from J, leaving 16 bases between them. CDR3 protein: CASSTTYRADTEAFF. CDR3 coding DNA: TGTGCCAGCAGCACAACCTACAGGGCTGACACTGAAGCTTTCTTT.

This clonotype was counted once. The CDR3 nucleotides are TGTGCCAGCAGCCAAGATGTGAACACTGAAGCTTTCTTT. This translates into CASSQDVNTEAFF. This chain uses TRBV3-1 with TRBJ1-1; D is unresolved. CDR3 length: 13 residues. Germline V gene lookup returns CDR1 LGHDT and CDR2 YNNKEL (reference sequence). V dropped 0 bases and J dropped 0 bases, with 2 bases sitting between them. The variable domain in full, with the rest retrieved from reference TRBV3-1 and TRBJ1-1, is DTAVSQTPKYLVTQMGNDKSIKCEQNLGHDTMYWYKQDSKKFLKIMFSYNNKELIINETVPNRFSPKSPDKAHLNLHINSLELGDSAVYFCASSQDVNTEAFFGQGTRLTVV.

V gene TRBV2 combines with J gene TRBJ1-5; no definite D call. Germline CDR1 and CDR2: SNHLY and FYNNEI. The CDR3 has 13 amino acids. Trimming shortened V by 10 bases and J by 4 bases, and 14 bases separated the two germline ends. CDR3 DNA: TGTGCCACCGGCGGGGTTGTAAATCAGCCCCAGCATTTT. Amino acid sequence: CATGGVVNQPQHF.

This chain joins TRBV7-9 and TRBJ2-1, with 7 nucleotides matching TRBD2. V trimming: 4 bases; J trimming: 5 bases; junction bases outside the gene matches: 8. CDR3 size: 15 residues. Germline V CDR1 and CDR2: SEHNR, FQNEAQ (reference sequence). This chain's CDR3 is CASSYPPGGNNEQFF. In nucleotides, the CDR3 is TGTGCCAGCAGCTATCCTCCCGGGGGGAACAATGAGCAGTTCTTC. The full variable domain, its missing parts supplied by reference TRBV7-9 and TRBJ2-1, is DTGVSQNPRHKITKRGQNVTFRCDPISEHNRLYWYRQTLGQGPEFLTYFQNEAQLEKSRLLSDRFSAERPKGSFSTLEIQRTEQGDSAMYLCASSYPPGGNNEQFFGPGTRLTVL.

A single count supports this clonotype. The V call is TRBV27, the J call TRBJ2-1; the D is unclear. Germline V gives CDR1 MNHEY, CDR2 SMNVEV (reference sequence). V was trimmed by 2 bases and J by 0 bases, leaving 11 bases between them. The length of the CDR3 is 16 residues. CDR3 amino acids: CASSLTALSSYNEQFF. The CDR3 bases are TGTGCCAGCAGTTTAACGGCGTTGAGCTCCTACAATGAGCAGTTCTTC.

CDR3 residues: CASSGYGYTF. The CDR3 coding sequence is TGTGCCAGCAGCGGGTATGGCTACACCTTC. The gene calls are TRBV6-2 or TRBV6-3 and TRBJ1-2, with D unclear. Deletions cut 6 bases from V and 5 bases from J, with 4 bases between. In germline, CDR1 is MNHEY, CDR2 SVGEGT. The CDR3 totals 10 residues.

The gene calls are TRBV29-1 and TRBJ1-3; D perhaps matches TRBD1 (5 bases). Germline V gene data show CDR1 as SQVTM and CDR2 as ANQGSEA. This CDR3 is built from 12 residues. V was cut by 7 bases and J by 4 bases, with 11 bases left in between. The CDR3: CSGRGAGNTIYF. The CDR3 DNA follows: TGCAGCGGCCGCGGGGCCGGAAACACCATATATTTT.

The V gene is TRBV13, the J gene TRBJ2-3, with TRBD2 matching over 11 bases. V dropped 4 bases and J dropped 0; count of bases not matched to a gene: 9. Germline CDR1 reads PRHDT; CDR2 reads FYEKMQ (reference sequence). This CDR3 spans 18 amino acids. This CDR3 reads CASSSPLAGGWSTDTQYF. The CDR3 region has the DNA TGTGCCAGCAGCTCCCCCCTAGCGGGAGGTTGGAGCACAGATACGCAGTATTTT. The whole variable domain, filled in from reference TRBV13 and TRBJ2-3, reads AAGVIQSPRHLIKEKRETATLKCYPIPRHDTVYWYQQGPGQDPQFLISFYEKMQSDKGSIPDRFSAQQFSDYHSELNMSSLELGDSALYFCASSSPLAGGWSTDTQYFGPGTRLTVL.

This sequence joins TRBV6-4 and TRBJ1-1; 9 nucleotides align to TRBD1. Germline loops: CDR1 MRHNA, CDR2 SNTAGT. The junction had 5 bases not matched to a gene; V was cut back by 5 bases and J by 4 bases. This CDR3 has 14 amino acids. CDR3 nucleotides: TGTGCCAGCAGTAGGGACAGGGAAGGCACTGAAGCTTTCTTT. Its protein is CASSRDREGTEAFF.

The chain recombines TRBV19 with TRBJ1-1; D ambiguous. This CDR3 spans 13 amino acids. V was pared by 1 base and J by 0 bases, with 3 bases between. Germline lookup yields CDR1 LNHDA and CDR2 SQIVND (reference sequence). The CDR3 region has the DNA TGTGCCAGTAGTATAGCCATGAACACTGAAGCTTTCTTT. Its translation: CASSIAMNTEAFF.

This clonotype has more than one count but fewer than ten. As DNA, the CDR3 is TGTGCCAGCAGTTCAGGCTACCCCTCTGCGACCCAGTACTTC. It codes for CASSSGYPSATQYF. The chain joins TRBV7-2 to TRBJ2-5; D gene unclear. The CDR3 loop spans 14 amino acids. The V gene lost 6 bases and the J gene lost 7 bases, with 18 bases spanning the gap. The germline gives CDR1 SGHTA, CDR2 FQGNSA.

This chain joins TRBV20-1 and TRBJ1-6; a possible D gene is TRBD1 (5 bases). Trimming cost V 1 base and J 7 bases, with 14 bases left between them. The CDR3 sequence is 15 residues long. Germline V gene data show CDR1 as DFQATT and CDR2 as SNEGSKA (reference sequence). CDR3 loop: CSARASGMGNSPLHF. The CDR3 coding sequence is TGCAGTGCTAGAGCATCAGGGATGGGGAATTCACCCCTCCACTTT.

The chain carries TRBV5-6 and TRBJ2-7, with TRBD1 matching 7 bases. With 7 bases clipped from V and 6 bases from J, the junction kept 13 bases outside the gene matches. This CDR3 is 14 amino acids long. From germline, CDR1 is SGHDT and CDR2 YYEEEE. CDR3 in amino acids: CASLKRGLTFEQYF. Written as DNA, the CDR3 is TGTGCCAGCTTAAAGAGGGGGCTCACCTTCGAGCAGTACTTC. The full variable domain, in which reference TRBV5-6 and TRBJ2-7 provide the parts outside the CDR3, is DAGVTQSPTHLIKTRGQQVTLRCSPKSGHDTVSWYQQALGQGPQFIFQYYEEEERQRGNFPDRFSGHQFPNYSSELNVNALLLGDSALYLCASLKRGLTFEQYFGPGTRLTVT.

The chain carries TRBV13 and TRBJ2-7; the D is unclear. Trimming left V 2 bases short and J 1 base short, with 3 bases between. Per the germline V gene, CDR1 is PRHDT and CDR2 is FYEKMQ (reference sequence). The CDR3 length is 12 residues. The CDR3 spells CASSLLSYEQYF. In nucleotides, the CDR3 is TGTGCCAGCAGCTTACTTTCCTACGAGCAGTACTTC.

The chain combines TRBV28 with TRBJ2-2, with D maybe TRBD2 (5 bases). In germline, CDR1 is MDHEN, CDR2 SYDVKM. V was cut by 3 bases and J by 0 bases, with 8 bases left in between. The CDR3 has 15 residues. DNA of the CDR3: TGTGCCAGCAGTTTCATGGGAGCGAACACCGGGGAGCTGTTTTTT. It translates to CASSFMGANTGELFF.

The CDR3 nucleotides read TGTGCCAGCAGCTTATCTCAGGGGCTTGCCTATGGCTACACCTTC. It codes for CASSLSQGLAYGYTF. The V and J genes are TRBV7-9 and TRBJ1-2, with D maybe TRBD1 (6 bases). The CDR3 loop spans 15 amino acids. Germline lookup yields CDR1 SEHNR and CDR2 FQNEAQ (reference sequence). Trimming shortened V by 2 bases and J by 4 bases, and 14 bases separated the two germline ends.

The rearrangement joins TRBV6-5 to TRBJ2-4, with D possibly TRBD2 on 7 matching bases. The CDR3 extends over 15 amino acids. Germline V gives CDR1 MNHEY, CDR2 SVGAGI. The V gene lost 7 bases and the J gene lost 6 bases, with 19 bases spanning the gap. The CDR3 reads CASTHAGEGGNIQYF. The DNA for the CDR3 is TGTGCCAGCACCCACGCAGGGGAGGGGGGAAACATTCAGTACTTC.